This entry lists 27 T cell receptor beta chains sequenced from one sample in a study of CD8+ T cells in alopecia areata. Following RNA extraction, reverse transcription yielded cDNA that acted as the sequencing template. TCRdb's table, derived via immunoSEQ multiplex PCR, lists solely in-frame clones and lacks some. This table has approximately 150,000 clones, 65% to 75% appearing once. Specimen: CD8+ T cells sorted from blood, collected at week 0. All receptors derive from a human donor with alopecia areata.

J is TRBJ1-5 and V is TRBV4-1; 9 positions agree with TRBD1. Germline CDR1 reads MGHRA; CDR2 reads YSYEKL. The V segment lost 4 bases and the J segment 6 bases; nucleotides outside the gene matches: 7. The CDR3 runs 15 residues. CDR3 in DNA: TGCGCCAGCAGCCCAGAAGGACAGGGGCGTCAGCCCCAGCATTTT. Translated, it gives CASSPEGQGRQPQHF.

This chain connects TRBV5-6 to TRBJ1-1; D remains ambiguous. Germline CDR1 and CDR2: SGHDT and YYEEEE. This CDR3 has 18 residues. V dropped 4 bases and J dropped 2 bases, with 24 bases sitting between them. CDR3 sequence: CASSPGVGQRSYNTEAFF. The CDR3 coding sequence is TGTGCCAGCAGCCCCGGGGTAGGGCAGCGGAGTTATAACACTGAAGCTTTCTTT.

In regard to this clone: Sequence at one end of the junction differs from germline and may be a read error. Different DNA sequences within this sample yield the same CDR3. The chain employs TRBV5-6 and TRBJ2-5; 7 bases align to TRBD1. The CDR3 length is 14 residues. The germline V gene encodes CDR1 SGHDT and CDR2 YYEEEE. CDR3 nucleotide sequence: TGTGCCAGCAGCTTGAGGGGGCTCGGAGAGACCCAATACTTC. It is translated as CASSLRGLGETQYF.

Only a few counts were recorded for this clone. The CDR3 bases are TGTGCCATCCCGGGCCGATCTGTGGGGGACGGGCGATATGGCTACACCTTC. It is translated as CAIPGRSVGDGRYGYTF. The rearrangement joins TRBV7-9 to TRBJ1-2; maybe TRBD1 (5 bases). Germline V gives CDR1 SEHNR, CDR2 FQNEAQ (reference sequence). This CDR3 has 17 residues. The germline V and J ends were trimmed by 10 bases and 5 bases, with 29 bases remaining between them.

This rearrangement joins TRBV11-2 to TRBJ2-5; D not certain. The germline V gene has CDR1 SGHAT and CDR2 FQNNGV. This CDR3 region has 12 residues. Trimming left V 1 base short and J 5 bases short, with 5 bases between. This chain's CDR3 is CASSLVVETQYF. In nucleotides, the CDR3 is TGTGCCAGCAGCTTAGTCGTGGAGACCCAGTACTTC.

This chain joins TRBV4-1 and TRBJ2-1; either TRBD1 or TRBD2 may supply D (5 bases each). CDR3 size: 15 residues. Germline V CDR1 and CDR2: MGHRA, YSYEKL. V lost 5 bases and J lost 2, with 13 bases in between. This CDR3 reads CASSGWDQTYNEQFF. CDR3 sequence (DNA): TGCGCCAGCAGCGGCTGGGACCAAACCTACAATGAGCAGTTCTTC.

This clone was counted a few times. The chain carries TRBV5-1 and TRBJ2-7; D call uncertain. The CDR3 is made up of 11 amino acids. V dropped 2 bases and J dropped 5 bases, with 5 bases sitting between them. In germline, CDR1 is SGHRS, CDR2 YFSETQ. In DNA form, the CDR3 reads TGCGCCAGCAGCTTAGGAAACGAGCAGTACTTC. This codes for CASSLGNEQYF. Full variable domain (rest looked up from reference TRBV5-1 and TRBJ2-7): KAGVTQTPRYLIKTRGQQVTLSCSPISGHRSVSWYQQTPGQGLQFLFEYFSETQRNKGNFPGRFSGRQFSNSRSEMNVSTLELGDSALYLCASSLGNEQYFGPGTRLTVT.

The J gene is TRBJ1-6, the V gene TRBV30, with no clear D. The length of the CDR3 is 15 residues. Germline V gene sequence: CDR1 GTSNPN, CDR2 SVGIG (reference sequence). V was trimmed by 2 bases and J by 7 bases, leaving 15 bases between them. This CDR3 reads CAWSYRTGLNSPLHF. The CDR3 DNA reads TGTGCCTGGAGTTACCGGACTGGTCTGAATTCACCCCTCCACTTT.

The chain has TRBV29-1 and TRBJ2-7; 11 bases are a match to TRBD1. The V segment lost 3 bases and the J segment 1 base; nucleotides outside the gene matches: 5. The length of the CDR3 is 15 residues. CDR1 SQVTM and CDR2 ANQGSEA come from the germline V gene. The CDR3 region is CSVEFRDRGSYEQYF. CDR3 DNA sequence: TGCAGCGTTGAGTTCCGGGACAGGGGGTCCTACGAGCAGTACTTC.

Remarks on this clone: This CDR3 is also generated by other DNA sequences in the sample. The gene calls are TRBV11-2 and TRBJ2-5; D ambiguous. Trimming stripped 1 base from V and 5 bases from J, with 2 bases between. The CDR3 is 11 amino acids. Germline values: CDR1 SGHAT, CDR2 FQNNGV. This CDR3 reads CASSLGETQYF. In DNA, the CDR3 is TGTGCCAGCAGCTTAGGGGAGACCCAGTACTTC.

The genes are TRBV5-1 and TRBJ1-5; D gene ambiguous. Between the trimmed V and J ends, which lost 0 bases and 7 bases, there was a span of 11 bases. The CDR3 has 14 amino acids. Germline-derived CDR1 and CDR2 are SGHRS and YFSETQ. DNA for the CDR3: TGCGCCAGCAGCTTGGGAGGTTGGCGGCAGCCCCAGCATTTT. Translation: CASSLGGWRQPQHF. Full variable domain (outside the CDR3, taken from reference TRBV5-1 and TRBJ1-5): KAGVTQTPRYLIKTRGQQVTLSCSPISGHRSVSWYQQTPGQGLQFLFEYFSETQRNKGNFPGRFSGRQFSNSRSEMNVSTLELGDSALYLCASSLGGWRQPQHFGDGTRLSIL.

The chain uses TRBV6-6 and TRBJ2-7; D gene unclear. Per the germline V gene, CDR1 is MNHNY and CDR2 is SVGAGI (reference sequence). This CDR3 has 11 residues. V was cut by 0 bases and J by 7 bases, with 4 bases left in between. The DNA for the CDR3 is TGTGCCAGCAGTTACTCGATAGAGCAGTACTTC. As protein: CASSYSIEQYF.

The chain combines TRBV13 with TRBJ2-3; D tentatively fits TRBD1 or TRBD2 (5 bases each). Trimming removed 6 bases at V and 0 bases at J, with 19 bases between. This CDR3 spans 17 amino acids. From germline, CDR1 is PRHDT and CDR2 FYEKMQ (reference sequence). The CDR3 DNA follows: TGTGCCAGCAGTTCCGCAAGTCCCGGGGCTAGCACAGATACGCAGTATTTT. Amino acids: CASSSASPGASTDTQYF.

CDR3: CASSKDLTGIYEQYF. The CDR3 bases are TGTGCCAGCAGCAAGGACCTGACAGGGATCTACGAGCAGTACTTC. The rearrangement links TRBV6-5 to TRBJ2-7; the match to TRBD1 covers 7 bases. The CDR3 spans 15 residues. Germline lookup yields CDR1 MNHEY and CDR2 SVGAGI. The J segment lost 3 bases and the V segment lost 6 bases, leaving 11 bases of the junction unmatched.

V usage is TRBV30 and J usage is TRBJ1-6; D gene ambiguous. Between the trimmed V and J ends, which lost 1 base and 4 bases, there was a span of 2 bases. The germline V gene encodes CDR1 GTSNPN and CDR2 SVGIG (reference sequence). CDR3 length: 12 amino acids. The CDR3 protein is CAWSAYNSPLHF. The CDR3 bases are TGTGCCTGGAGTGCGTATAATTCACCCCTCCACTTT. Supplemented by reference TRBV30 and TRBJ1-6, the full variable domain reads SQTIHQWPATLVQPVGSPLSLECTVEGTSNPNLYWYRQAAGRGLQLLFYSVGIGQISSEVPQNLSASRPQDRQFILSSKKLLLSDSGFYLCAWSAYNSPLHFGNGTRLTVT.

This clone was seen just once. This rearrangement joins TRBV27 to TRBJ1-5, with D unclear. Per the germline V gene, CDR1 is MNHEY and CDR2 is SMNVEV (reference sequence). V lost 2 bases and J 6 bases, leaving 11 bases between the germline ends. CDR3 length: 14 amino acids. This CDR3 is CASSLVGLGQPQHF. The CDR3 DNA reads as TGTGCCAGCAGTTTAGTAGGGCTGGGTCAGCCCCAGCATTTT.

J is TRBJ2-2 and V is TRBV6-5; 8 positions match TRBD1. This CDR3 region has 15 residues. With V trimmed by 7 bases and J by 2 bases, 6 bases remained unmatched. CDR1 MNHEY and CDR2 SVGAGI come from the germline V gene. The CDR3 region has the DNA TGTGCCAGCACTACCAGGGGGCCCAACACCGGGGAGCTGTTTTTT. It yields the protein CASTTRGPNTGELFF.

CDR3 coding DNA: TGTGCCAGCAGTCTCACCCGGCCCACCGGGGAGCTGTTTTTT. This codes for CASSLTRPTGELFF. The chain links TRBV27 to TRBJ2-2; no clear D gene. Trimming pared 5 bases from V and 4 bases from J, leaving 11 bases between. The CDR3 is made up of 14 amino acids. CDR1 is MNHEY, CDR2 SMNVEV, per germline (reference sequence).

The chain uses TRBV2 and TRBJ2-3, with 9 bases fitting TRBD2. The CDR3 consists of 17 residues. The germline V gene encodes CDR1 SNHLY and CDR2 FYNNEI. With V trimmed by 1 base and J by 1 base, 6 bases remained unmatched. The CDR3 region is CASSEVRGGLGTDTQYF. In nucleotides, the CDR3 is TGTGCCAGCAGTGAAGTGCGGGGGGGCCTGGGCACAGATACGCAGTATTTT.

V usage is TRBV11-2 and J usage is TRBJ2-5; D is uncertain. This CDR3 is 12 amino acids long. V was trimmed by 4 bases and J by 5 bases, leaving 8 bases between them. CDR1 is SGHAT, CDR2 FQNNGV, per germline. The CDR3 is CASSSLLETQYF. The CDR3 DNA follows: TGTGCCAGCAGCTCCCTATTGGAGACCCAGTACTTC.

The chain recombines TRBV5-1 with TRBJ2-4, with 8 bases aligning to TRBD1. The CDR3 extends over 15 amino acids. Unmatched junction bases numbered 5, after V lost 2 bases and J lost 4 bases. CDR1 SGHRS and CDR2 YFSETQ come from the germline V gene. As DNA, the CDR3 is TGCGCCAGCAGCTTAGCCGGGACAGGAAAAAACATTCAGTACTTC. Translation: CASSLAGTGKNIQYF.

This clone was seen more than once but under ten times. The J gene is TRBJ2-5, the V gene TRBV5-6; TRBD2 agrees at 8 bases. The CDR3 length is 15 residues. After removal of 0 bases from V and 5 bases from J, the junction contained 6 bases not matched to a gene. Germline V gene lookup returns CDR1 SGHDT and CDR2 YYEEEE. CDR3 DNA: TGTGCCAGCAGCTTGGAGGCGCGGGGGGCGGAGACCCAGTACTTC. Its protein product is CASSLEARGAETQYF.

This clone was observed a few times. The CDR3 reads CASSTDTEQYF. The CDR3 DNA is TGTGCCAGCAGCACAGACACCGAGCAGTACTTC. The chain joins TRBV5-5 to TRBJ2-7; D remains unclear. The ends were cut back, 4 bases at V and 6 bases at J, with 8 bases in the middle. Germline CDR1 is SGHKS and CDR2 is YYEKEE (reference sequence). The length of the CDR3 is 11 residues.

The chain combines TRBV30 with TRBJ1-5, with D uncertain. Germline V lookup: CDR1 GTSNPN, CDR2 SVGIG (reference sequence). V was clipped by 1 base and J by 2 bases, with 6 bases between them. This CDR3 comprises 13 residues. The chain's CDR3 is CAWSADGNQPQHF. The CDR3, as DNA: TGTGCCTGGAGTGCGGACGGCAATCAGCCCCAGCATTTT.

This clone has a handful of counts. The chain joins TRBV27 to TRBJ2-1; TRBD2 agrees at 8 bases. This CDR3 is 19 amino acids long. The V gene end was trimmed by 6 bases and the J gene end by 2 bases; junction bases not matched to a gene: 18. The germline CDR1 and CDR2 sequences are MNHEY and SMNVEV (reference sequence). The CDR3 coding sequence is TGTGCCAGCAGCCAATACAATAAGTTAGGACTAGCTCCCTACAATGAGCAGTTCTTC. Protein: CASSQYNKLGLAPYNEQFF.

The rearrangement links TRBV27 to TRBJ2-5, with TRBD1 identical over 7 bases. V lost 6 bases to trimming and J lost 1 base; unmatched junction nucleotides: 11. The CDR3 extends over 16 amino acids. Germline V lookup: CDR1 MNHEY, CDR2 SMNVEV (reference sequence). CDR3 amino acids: CASRFGVAGGQETQYF. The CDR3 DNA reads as TGTGCCAGCAGATTCGGGGTGGCAGGGGGCCAAGAGACCCAGTACTTC.

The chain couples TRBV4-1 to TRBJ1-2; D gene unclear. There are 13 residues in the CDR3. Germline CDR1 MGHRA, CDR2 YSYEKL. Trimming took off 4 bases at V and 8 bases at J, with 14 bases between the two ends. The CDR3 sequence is CASSPHDPFGYTF. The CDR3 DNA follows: TGCGCCAGCAGCCCCCATGATCCATTCGGCTACACCTTC.